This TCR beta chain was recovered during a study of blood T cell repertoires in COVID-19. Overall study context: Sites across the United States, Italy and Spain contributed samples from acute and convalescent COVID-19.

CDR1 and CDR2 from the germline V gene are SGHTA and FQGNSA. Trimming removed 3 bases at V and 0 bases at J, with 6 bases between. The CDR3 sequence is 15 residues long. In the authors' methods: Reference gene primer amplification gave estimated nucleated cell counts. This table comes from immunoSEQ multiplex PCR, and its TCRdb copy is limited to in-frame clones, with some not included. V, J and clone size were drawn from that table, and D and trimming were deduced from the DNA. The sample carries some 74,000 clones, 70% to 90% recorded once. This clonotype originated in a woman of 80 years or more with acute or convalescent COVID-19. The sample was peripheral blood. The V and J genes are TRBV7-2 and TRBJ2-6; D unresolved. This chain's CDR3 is CASSLGPSGANVLTF. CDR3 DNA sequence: TGTGCCAGCAGCTTGGGCCCCTCTGGGGCCAACGTCCTGACTTTC. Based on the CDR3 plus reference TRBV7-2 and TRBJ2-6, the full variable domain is GAGVSQSPSNKVTEKGKDVELRCDPISGHTALYWYRQSLGQGLEFLIYFQGNSAPDKSGLPSDRFSAERTGGSVSTLTIQRTQQEDSAVYLCASSLGPSGANVLTFGAGSRLTVL.